The 18 T cell receptor beta chains below were found in one sample sequenced in a study of blood T cell repertoires in COVID-19. Clones were read by immunoSEQ multiplex PCR, and TCRdb kept only the in-frame ones, dropping some. The sample records about 230,000 clones, 84% being singletons. Sequenced sample: peripheral blood. The receptors originated from a woman in her thirties or forties who had recovered from COVID-19.

V usage is TRBV13 and J usage is TRBJ2-1; perhaps TRBD1 as D (6 bases). The CDR3 loop spans 15 amino acids. The V gene lost 0 bases and the J gene lost 4 bases, with 10 bases spanning the gap. Germline V CDR1 and CDR2: PRHDT, FYEKMQ (reference sequence). In nucleotides, the CDR3 is TGTGCCAGCAGCTTAGGGACAGGTAGTTACAATGAGCAGTTCTTC. It specifies CASSLGTGSYNEQFF.

The V gene is TRBV2, the J gene TRBJ2-3, with no clear D. Trimming removed 2 bases at V and 2 bases at J, with 14 bases between. The CDR3 loop spans 16 amino acids. Germline values: CDR1 SNHLY, CDR2 FYNNEI. CDR3 nucleotides: TGTGCCAGCAGTGAACTTCAGGCGCGACACACAGATACGCAGTATTTT. Translating it yields CASSELQARHTDTQYF. Filled out from reference TRBV2 and TRBJ2-3, the complete variable domain reads EPEVTQTPSHQVTQMGQEVILRCVPISNHLYFYWYRQILGQKVEFLVSFYNNEISEKSEIFDDQFSVERPDGSNFTLKIRSTKLEDSAMYFCASSELQARHTDTQYFGPGTRLTVL.

V and J are TRBV12-5 and TRBJ2-7, with D possibly matching TRBD2 (6 bases). This CDR3 region has 15 residues. Germline values: CDR1 LGHNT, CDR2 FRNRAP. V lost 4 bases, J lost 0 bases, and 13 bases lay in between. CDR3 sequence reads: CASGWGDSSSYEQYF. CDR3 coding DNA: TGTGCTAGTGGTTGGGGGGACTCGAGCTCCTACGAGCAGTACTTC.

The chain is built from TRBV5-4 and TRBJ2-5; 9 bases align to TRBD1. CDR1 is SGHNT and CDR2 is YYREEE in the germline V gene (reference sequence). This CDR3 contains 13 residues. V lost 2 bases to trimming and J lost 5 bases; unmatched junction nucleotides: 1. The CDR3 region has the DNA TGTGCCAGCAGCTTAGACAGGGGGGAGACCCAGTACTTC. Translating it yields CASSLDRGETQYF.

This clone was observed a few times. CDR3: CASSPVGADTQYF. For the CDR3, the DNA is TGTGCCAGCAGTCCCGTAGGGGCAGATACGCAGTATTTT. The J gene is TRBJ2-3, the V gene TRBV27; the D gene is possibly TRBD1 (5 bases). This CDR3 is built from 13 residues. In germline, CDR1 is MNHEY, CDR2 SMNVEV (reference sequence). The V gene lost 5 bases and the J gene lost 4 bases, with 10 bases spanning the gap.

V gene TRBV15 combines with J gene TRBJ1-5; maybe TRBD1 (6 bases). This CDR3 region has 14 residues. Trimming stripped 1 base from V and 7 bases from J, with 11 bases between. CDR1 is LNHNV and CDR2 is YYDKDF in the germline V gene (reference sequence). The CDR3 region has the DNA TGTGCCACCAGCAGAGCAGGGGCGAGGCAGCCCCAGCATTTT. Translated: CATSRAGARQPQHF.

This chain joins TRBV30 and TRBJ1-4, with D possibly TRBD1 on 6 matching bases. The germline V and J ends were trimmed by 4 bases and 8 bases, with 14 bases remaining between them. Germline lookup yields CDR1 GTSNPN and CDR2 SVGIG (reference sequence). This CDR3 region has 13 residues. Written as DNA, the CDR3 is TGTGCCTGGACCCTCACAGGGTTCGAAAAACTGTTTTTT. Residues: CAWTLTGFEKLFF. Combining the CDR3 with reference TRBV30 and TRBJ1-4 gives the whole variable domain SQTIHQWPATLVQPVGSPLSLECTVEGTSNPNLYWYRQAAGRGLQLLFYSVGIGQISSEVPQNLSASRPQDRQFILSSKKLLLSDSGFYLCAWTLTGFEKLFFGSGTQLSVL.

In the case of this clone: The sample carries other DNA sequences with the same CDR3. The rearrangement joins TRBV10-3 to TRBJ2-3; the match to TRBD2 covers 11 bases. The CDR3 is made up of 15 amino acids. V lost 6 bases to trimming and J lost 3 bases; unmatched junction nucleotides: 5. CDR1 and CDR2 from the germline V gene are ENHRY and SYGVKD. The CDR3 nucleotides read TGTGCCATCAGCGATAGCGGGGGGGCGACAGATACGCAGTATTTT. Its protein is CAISDSGGATDTQYF.

This chain joins TRBV25-1 and TRBJ2-1, with TRBD1 identical over 10 bases. CDR1 is MGHDK and CDR2 is SYGVNS in the germline V gene. The CDR3 totals 17 residues. V was clipped by 0 bases and J by 9 bases; unmatched bases: 11. CDR3 DNA: TGTGCCAGCAGTGAATATGTCGGGACAGGGGAGATCGGTGAGCAGTTCTTC. Amino acids: CASSEYVGTGEIGEQFF.

This rearrangement joins TRBV9 to TRBJ1-1; 7 positions agree with TRBD1. This CDR3 spans 15 amino acids. J was trimmed by 2 bases and V by 3 bases; bases with no gene match: 7. Germline V gene data show CDR1 as SGDLS and CDR2 as YYNGEE. Here the CDR3 reads CASSGTGQKNTEAFF. As DNA, the CDR3 is TGTGCCAGCAGCGGTACGGGACAGAAAAACACTGAAGCTTTCTTT.

V usage is TRBV30 and J usage is TRBJ2-2, with TRBD1 matching over 7 bases. Trimming removed 2 bases from V and 0 bases from J; junction bases left unmatched: 3. Germline V gene sequence: CDR1 GTSNPN, CDR2 SVGIG (reference sequence). The CDR3 length is 15 residues. CDR3 sequence reads: CAWSTGTANTGELFF. The CDR3 bases are TGTGCCTGGAGTACCGGGACAGCGAACACCGGGGAGCTGTTTTTT.

This clone has more than one count but fewer than ten. The V and J genes are TRBV4-2 and TRBJ2-1; 10 nucleotides match TRBD2. The V gene's germline CDR1 is LGHNA and CDR2 YNFKEQ. J lost 8 bases, V lost 1 base, and 8 bases had no gene match. This CDR3 region has 16 residues. The DNA of the CDR3 is TGTGCCAGCAGCCAAGTCGCACTAGCGGGGCTTCATGAGCAGTTCTTC. It yields the protein CASSQVALAGLHEQFF.

The chain uses TRBV28 and TRBJ1-4; the match to TRBD1 covers 7 bases. After removal of 4 bases from V and 3 bases from J, the junction contained 5 bases not matched to a gene. The CDR3 spans 15 residues. From germline, CDR1 is MDHEN and CDR2 SYDVKM. The CDR3 nucleotides read TGTGCCAGCAGTTCGTCGGGGACAGCTAATGAAAAACTGTTTTTT. Translation: CASSSSGTANEKLFF.

The chain links TRBV5-1 to TRBJ2-3, with TRBD2 matching 8 bases. The CDR3 has 16 residues. The V gene's germline CDR1 is SGHRS and CDR2 YFSETQ. V was pared by 1 base and J by 0 bases, with 4 bases of the junction left unmatched. Written as DNA, the CDR3 is TGCGCCAGCAGCTTGCCGCTAGCGGGTAGCACAGATACGCAGTATTTT. Translated, it gives CASSLPLAGSTDTQYF.

This rearrangement joins TRBV7-6 to TRBJ2-1; TRBD2 aligns across 9 bases. Germline V gene lookup returns CDR1 SGHVS and CDR2 FNYEAQ. The CDR3 loop spans 16 amino acids. J gave up 8 bases and V 6 bases, and 14 bases lay outside the gene matches. CDR3 amino acids: CASRSRAGGPDDEQFF. For the CDR3, the DNA is TGTGCCAGCAGATCTCGAGCGGGGGGTCCCGACGATGAGCAGTTCTTC. Full variable domain (outside the CDR3, taken from reference TRBV7-6 and TRBJ2-1): GAGVSQSPRYKVTKRGQDVALRCDPISGHVSLYWYRQALGQGPEFLTYFNYEAQQDKSGLPNDRFSAERPEGSISTLTIQRTEQRDSAMYRCASRSRAGGPDDEQFFGPGTRLTVL.

The chain is built from TRBV7-2 and TRBJ1-5, with a tentative D call TRBD1 (5 bases). Germline V gives CDR1 SGHTA, CDR2 FQGNSA. The CDR3 totals 15 residues. The V and J ends lost 2 bases and 3 bases respectively, with 11 bases between them. The CDR3 loop reads CASSLTGQHNQPQHF. As DNA, the CDR3 is TGTGCCAGCAGCTTAACAGGACAACACAATCAGCCCCAGCATTTT.

The chain employs TRBV7-9 and TRBJ2-2; the D gene is possibly TRBD2 (7 bases). The V end lost 4 bases, the J end lost 2 bases, and 11 bases lay between the germline ends. Germline CDR1 and CDR2: SEHNR and FQNEAQ (reference sequence). CDR3 length equals 15 residues. This CDR3 is CASSSRGGNTGELFF. DNA for the CDR3: TGTGCCAGCAGCTCCCGCGGGGGCAACACCGGGGAGCTGTTTTTT.

This clone appeared a single time. The J gene is TRBJ1-5, the V gene TRBV12-3 or TRBV12-4, with D hard to call. V was trimmed by 0 bases and J by 11 bases, leaving 11 bases between them. This CDR3 is 13 amino acids long. CDR3 coding DNA: TGTGCCAGCAGTTTAGCGGGCCAGCACTCCCAGCATTTT. Translating gives CASSLAGQHSQHF.